The present T cell receptor (beta chain) was sequenced within a study of blood T cell repertoires in COVID-19. Study in general: T cells, B-cell-depleted T cells, or PBMCs supplied cDNA or gDNA.

Method: immunoSEQ multiplex PCR; TCRdb's copy keeps in-frame clones and lacks some. The table lists approximately 170,000 clones, 79% of them singletons. CDR3 size: 15 residues. V was clipped by 0 bases and J by 4 bases, with 11 bases between them. Germline lookup yields CDR1 SGHRS and CDR2 YFSETQ. This clone was found a few times. This sequence originates from a woman in her 70s in a cohort exposed to, infected with or recovered from COVID-19 (not recorded which). Sequencing input: PBMCs or T cells enriched from blood (not recorded which). The V call is TRBV5-1, the J call TRBJ1-3, with D perhaps matching TRBD1 (6 bases). The CDR3 bases are TGCGCCAGCAGCTTGGCACAGGGTAACGGAAACACCATATATTTT. This codes for CASSLAQGNGNTIYF. The variable domain in full, with the rest retrieved from reference TRBV5-1 and TRBJ1-3, is KAGVTQTPRYLIKTRGQQVTLSCSPISGHRSVSWYQQTPGQGLQFLFEYFSETQRNKGNFPGRFSGRQFSNSRSEMNVSTLELGDSALYLCASSLAQGNGNTIYFGEGSWLTVV.